This T cell receptor (beta chain) is from a study of shared clonotypes between healthy human individuals. Study at large: A few men and a couple of women, aged 18 to 49, were donors. Findings of the study overall: Naive subsets, compared against memory subsets, generally had larger estimated richness values.

Germline assignment: CDR1 SQVTM and CDR2 ANQGSEA. V was cut by 8 bases and J by 0 bases, with 9 bases left in between. The CDR3 extends over 12 amino acids. The table came from immunoSEQ multiplex PCR; TCRdb's copy has only in-frame clones and leaves some out. This sample carries around 100,000 clones, about 67% of them seen once, and the ten largest clones take about 24%. A note on this clone: The antigen is unknown.

Sequenced: memory CD8+ T cells sorted from blood. Subset: CD45RO+ cells pooled with CCR7-negative TemRA cells. This clonotype was obtained from a woman aged 30 to 39 in good health. The V call is TRBV29-1, the J call TRBJ2-3, with D unclear. CDR3 sequence (DNA): TGCAGCTATGCGGAAAGCACAGATACGCAGTATTTT. Protein product: CSYAESTDTQYF.